The 10 T cell receptor beta chains in this list originate from one sample, sequenced in a study of T cell responses to AZD1222 COVID-19 vaccine. Repertoires were generated with immunoSEQ multiplex PCR, while TCRdb's copy carries only in-frame clones and drops some. The sample yields 90,000 to 120,000 clones, 87% seen once. The sample consisted of peripheral blood, taken on day 0 of AZD1222 vaccination. The receptors derive from an adult in good health.

The rearrangement links TRBV2 to TRBJ2-7, with TRBD1 matching 9 bases. This CDR3 region has 14 residues. Trimming cost V 4 bases and J 3 bases; bases outside gene matches: 4. CDR1 is SNHLY, CDR2 FYNNEI, per germline. The CDR3, as DNA: TGTGCCAGCAGTGCGGGACAGGGCCGCTACGAGCAGTACTTC. It specifies CASSAGQGRYEQYF.

The rearrangement joins TRBV6-5 to TRBJ1-5, with TRBD1 matching 9 bases. V shed 2 bases, J shed 7 bases, and the junction held 6 bases outside the gene matches. Germline V gene lookup returns CDR1 MNHEY and CDR2 SVGAGI. The CDR3 consists of 15 residues. In nucleotides, the CDR3 is TGTGCCAGCAGTTACCCGGGACAGGGAGTACAGCCCCAGCATTTT. Protein: CASSYPGQGVQPQHF.

The J gene is TRBJ2-3, the V gene TRBV5-1; 7 bases line up with TRBD2. The junction had 3 bases not matched to a gene; V was cut back by 0 bases and J by 2 bases. Looked up from germline, CDR1 is SGHRS and CDR2 is YFSETQ. This CDR3 has 15 residues. The CDR3 DNA sequence: TGCGCCAGCAGCTTGGGACTAGCTTTCACAGATACGCAGTATTTT. Its protein is CASSLGLAFTDTQYF.

The gene calls are TRBV7-6 and TRBJ2-5; D is unclear. Looked up from germline, CDR1 is SGHVS and CDR2 is FNYEAQ. Trimming stripped 2 bases from V and 3 bases from J, with 10 bases between. CDR3 length: 14 amino acids. CDR3 bases: TGTGCCAGCAGCTTAAGAATCGAGGAAGAGACCCAGTACTTC. It yields the protein CASSLRIEEETQYF.

The chain uses TRBV20-1 and TRBJ2-3; D possibly matches TRBD1 or TRBD2 (6 bases each). The V end lost 3 bases, the J end lost 5 bases, and 9 bases lay between the germline ends. This CDR3 comprises 12 residues. Looked up from germline, CDR1 is DFQATT and CDR2 is SNEGSKA (reference sequence). The CDR3 region has the DNA TGCAGTGCTAGTGGGGGGCGAGATACGCAGTATTTT. This sequence encodes CSASGGRDTQYF.

The chain is built from TRBV19 and TRBJ1-5, with D uncertain. Trimming removed 3 bases from V and 3 bases from J, with 6 bases in between. Germline V gene data show CDR1 as LNHDA and CDR2 as SQIVND (reference sequence). This CDR3 contains 13 residues. The CDR3 here is CASSIGPNQPQHF. The CDR3 DNA sequence: TGTGCCAGTAGTATTGGCCCCAATCAGCCCCAGCATTTT.

This sequence joins TRBV7-9 and TRBJ1-2; TRBD1 agrees at 8 bases. J gave up 0 bases and V 5 bases, and 5 bases lay outside the gene matches. Looked up from germline, CDR1 is SEHNR and CDR2 is FQNEAQ (reference sequence). CDR3 size: 15 residues. The CDR3 nucleotides are TGTGCCAGCAGCCATTCGACAGGGGCTAACTATGGCTACACCTTC. This translates into CASSHSTGANYGYTF.

This clone appeared a single time. The chain employs TRBV2 and TRBJ2-3; D might be TRBD1 (6 bases). V lost 6 bases to trimming and J lost 3 bases, with 19 bases between them. The CDR3 runs to 16 residues. Looked up from germline, CDR1 is SNHLY and CDR2 is FYNNEI. The CDR3 DNA reads as TGTGCCAGCAGCTGGACGGAACAGGGTGGGACAGATACGCAGTATTTT. This encodes CASSWTEQGGTDTQYF.

The V call is TRBV7-3, the J call TRBJ2-3; TRBD2 matches at 14 bases. V dropped 5 bases and J dropped 8; count of bases not matched to a gene: 6. Germline CDR1 is SGHTA and CDR2 is FQGTGA. The CDR3 sequence is 15 residues long. CDR3 in DNA: TGTGCCAGCAGCCCGGGACTAGCGGGGGCCGGTACGCAGTATTTT. This encodes CASSPGLAGAGTQYF.

This clone was picked up one time. The V and J genes are TRBV7-6 and TRBJ2-7; possible D gene TRBD2, 6 bases. The CDR3 is 13 residues long. The germline gives CDR1 SGHVS, CDR2 FNYEAQ. V gave up 4 bases and J gave up 6 bases, with 13 bases separating them. CDR3 sequence (DNA): TGTGCCAGCAGCTACCGAGGGACTCCCGAGCAGTACTTC. It yields the protein CASSYRGTPEQYF.